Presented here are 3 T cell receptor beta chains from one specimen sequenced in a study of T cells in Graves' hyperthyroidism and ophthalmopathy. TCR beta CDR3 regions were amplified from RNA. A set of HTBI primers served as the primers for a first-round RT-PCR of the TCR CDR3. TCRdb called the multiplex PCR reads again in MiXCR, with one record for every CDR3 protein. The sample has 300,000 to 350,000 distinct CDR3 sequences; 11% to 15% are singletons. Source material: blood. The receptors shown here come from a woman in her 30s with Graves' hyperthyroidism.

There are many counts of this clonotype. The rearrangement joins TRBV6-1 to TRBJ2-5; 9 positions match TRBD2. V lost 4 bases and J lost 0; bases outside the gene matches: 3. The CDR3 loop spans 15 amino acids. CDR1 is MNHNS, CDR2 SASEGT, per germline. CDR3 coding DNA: TGTGCCAGCAGTGGACTAGCGGAGTACCAAGAGACCCAGTACTTC. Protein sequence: CASSGLAEYQETQYF.

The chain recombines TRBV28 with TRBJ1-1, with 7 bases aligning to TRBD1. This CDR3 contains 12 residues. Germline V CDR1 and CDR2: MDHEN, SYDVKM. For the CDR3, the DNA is TGTACCGCCCGGGACAGCTCGACTGAAGCTTTCTTT. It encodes CTARDSSTEAFF. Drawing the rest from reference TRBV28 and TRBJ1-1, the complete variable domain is DVKVTQSSRYLVKRTGEKVFLECVQDMDHENMFWYRQDPGLGLRLIYFSYDVKMKEKGDIPEGYSVSREKKERFSLILESASTNQTSMYLCTARDSSTEAFFGQGTRLTVV.

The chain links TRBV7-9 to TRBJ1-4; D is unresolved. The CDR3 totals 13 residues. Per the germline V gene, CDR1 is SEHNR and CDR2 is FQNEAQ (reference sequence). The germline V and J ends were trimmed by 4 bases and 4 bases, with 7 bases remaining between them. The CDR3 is CASSSRVNEKLFF. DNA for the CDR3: TGTGCCAGCAGCTCTCGGGTTAATGAAAAACTGTTTTTT.